A single T cell receptor beta chain is shown here with its context. Other DNA sequences from this sample encode an identical CDR3 as well. Clones were read by immunoSEQ multiplex PCR, and TCRdb kept only the in-frame ones, dropping some. The sample lists nearly 350,000 clones, about 90% occurring once. This sample stems from a study of blood T cell repertoires in COVID-19. In the study overall: Spain, Italy and the United States supplied samples that represented acute and convalescent COVID-19. Sources were T cells, B-cell-depleted T cells, or PBMCs; the material itself was cDNA or gDNA.

Deletions cut 5 bases from V and 4 bases from J, with 11 bases between. CDR3 length: 13 amino acids. In germline, CDR1 is MDHEN, CDR2 SYDVKM. Those enrolled, adults aged roughly 18 to 95 years, came from some 23 US areas. Which cohort a participant joined came from the clinical history participants gave. The chain carries TRBV28 and TRBJ1-2, with D unresolved. Sequencing input: PBMCs or T cells enriched from blood (not recorded which). The source of this sequence is a woman in her 30s who had recovered from COVID-19. This CDR3 is CASSPLGSYGYTF. The DNA of the CDR3 is TGTGCCAGCAGTCCTCTAGGCAGCTATGGCTACACCTTC.